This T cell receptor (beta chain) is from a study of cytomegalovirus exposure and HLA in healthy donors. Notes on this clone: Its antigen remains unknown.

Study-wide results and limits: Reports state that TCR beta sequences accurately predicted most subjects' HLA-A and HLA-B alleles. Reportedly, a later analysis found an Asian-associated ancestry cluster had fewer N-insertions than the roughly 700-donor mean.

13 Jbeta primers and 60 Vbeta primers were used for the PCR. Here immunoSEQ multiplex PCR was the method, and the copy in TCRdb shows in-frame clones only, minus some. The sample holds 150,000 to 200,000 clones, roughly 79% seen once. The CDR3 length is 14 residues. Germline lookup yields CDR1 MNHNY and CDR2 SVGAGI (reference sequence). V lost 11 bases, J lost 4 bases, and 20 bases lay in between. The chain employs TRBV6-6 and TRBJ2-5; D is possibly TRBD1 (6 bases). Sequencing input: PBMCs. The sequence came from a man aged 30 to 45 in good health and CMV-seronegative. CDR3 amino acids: CAAGEHRNGETQYF. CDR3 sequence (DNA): TGTGCCGCAGGGGAACATCGGAACGGAGAGACCCAGTACTTC.